This is a list of T cell receptor beta chains from one sample in a study of molecular identifiers for immune sequencing clone quantification. TCRdb re-analysed the PCR reads in MiXCR, keeping a single row per CDR3 protein. The sample has approximately 590,000 distinct CDR3 sequences, less than 30% seen once; the top ten hold about 0.84%. The sequenced sample was naive CD8+ T cells from blood, with Jurkat cell RNA spiked in. These receptors all come from a human donor in good health. Some libraries in this study had Jurkat cell RNA spiked in. Each CDR3 is given with its conserved first and last residue. D genes are given only for firm matches. Rows give clone size only sometimes, using once, few, many, or a class for an expanded clone.

clone_size | j_call | d_call | v_call | cdr3_nt | cdr3_aa
few | TRBJ2-3 | TRBD2 | TRBV10-2 | TGCGCCAGCAGTGAGTCGTCGCTAGCGGGGACTACTAGCACAGATACGCAGTATTTT | CASSESSLAGTTSTDTQYF
NA | TRBJ1-1 | NA | TRBV6-4 | TGTGCCAGCAGTGACTCGATGGGGGAGGAAGCTTTCTTT | CASSDSMGEEAFF
NA | TRBJ2-7 | NA | TRBV20-1 | TGCAGTGCTAGTGACCCCGGGGGCCTCGACGCGCAGTACTTC | CSASDPGGLDAQYF
many | TRBJ2-3 | NA | TRBV4-1 | TGCGCCAGCAGCCAAGGGCTAGCGTCGGCAGATACGCAGTATTTT | CASSQGLASADTQYF
NA | TRBJ2-3 | TRBD2 | TRBV11-2 | TGTGCCAGCAGCTTATCCCCTAGCGGAAACACAGATACGCAGTATTTT | CASSLSPSGNTDTQYF
NA | TRBJ2-7 | NA | TRBV20-1 | TGCAGTGCTTTAGGGGGGGAACCCTCCTACGAGCAGTACTTC | CSALGGEPSYEQYF
few | TRBJ1-2 | NA | TRBV5-3 | TGTGCCAGCAGCCACGGGACCGCAAACTATGGCTACACCTTC | CASSHGTANYGYTF
many | TRBJ1-6 | NA | TRBV27 | TGTGCCAGCAGTGCCCGACTGGGAGTTTTGTCACCCCTCCACTTT | CASSARLGVLSPLHF
NA | TRBJ2-7 | NA | TRBV6-2/TRBV6-3 | TGTGCCAGCACCCTTGCAGGGGCGACCTACGAGCAGTACTTC | CASTLAGATYEQYF
few | TRBJ2-7 | NA | TRBV6-6 | TGTGCCAGCGAACCGACCCGGGGGTCCTACGAGCAGTACTTC | CASEPTRGSYEQYF
many | TRBJ1-1 | NA | TRBV20-1 | TGCAGTGCTTTAGCTGTGGGGGCGGGAAAGAACACTGAAGCTTTCTTT | CSALAVGAGKNTEAFF
few | TRBJ2-2 | NA | TRBV21-1 | TGTGCCAGCAGCATCAATAGACAGGGCGCGACCGGGGAGCTGTTTTTT | CASSINRQGATGELFF
few | TRBJ2-7 | NA | TRBV30 | TGTGCCTGGAGTGTAGGCAGGCACAACTACGAGCAGTACTTC | CAWSVGRHNYEQYF
NA | TRBJ2-7 | TRBD2 | TRBV4-3 | TGCGCCAGCAGCCAAGATTGGGCTAGCGGGAGTATGTTCTACGAGCAGTACTTC | CASSQDWASGSMFYEQYF
NA | TRBJ2-7 | NA | TRBV4-1 | TGCGCCAGCAGCCTAAAGCACGCCCATCCCTACGAGCAGTACTTC | CASSLKHAHPYEQYF
many | TRBJ2-3 | TRBD1 | TRBV18 | TGTGCCAGCTCATCTACAGGGGGCGCGGGAGATACGCAGTATTTT | CASSSTGGAGDTQYF
NA | TRBJ2-7 | NA | TRBV30 | TGTGCCTGGGGCAGGCCGGCGCGCTCCTACGCGCAGTCCTTC | CAWGRPARSYAQSF
few | TRBJ2-1 | NA | TRBV9 | TGTGCCAGCAGCGTAGCTGGAGTCAATGAGCAGTTCTTC | CASSVAGVNEQFF
few | TRBJ1-5 | TRBD1 | TRBV6-2/TRBV6-3 | TGTGCCAGCAGTTACTTACAGGGGGTCAATCAGCCCCAGCATTTT | CASSYLQGVNQPQHF
many | TRBJ1-1 | NA | TRBV28 | TGTGCCAGCAGTTTAAGGGGGAGACTGAACACTGAAGCTTTCTTT | CASSLRGRLNTEAFF
NA | TRBJ2-1 | TRBD2 | TRBV7-9 | TGTGCCAGCAGCTCCCGACTAGCGGCCAGTCTGCAGTTCTTC | CASSSRLAASLQFF
many | TRBJ2-7 | NA | TRBV5-6 | TGTGCCAGCAGCCTGACGGGGGAGCAGTACTTC | CASSLTGEQYF
NA | TRBJ2-3 | TRBD2 | TRBV5-3 | TGTGCCAGCTACTGGGGGGGGATCACAGATACGCAGTATTTT | CASYWGGITDTQYF
many | TRBJ2-5 | NA | TRBV4-1 | TGCGCCAGCAGCCAAGAGCAGGCGGAAGAGACCCAGTACTTC | CASSQEQAEETQYF
few | TRBJ1-5 | TRBD1 | TRBV20-1 | TGCAGTGCTACAAAACAGGGGTATAGCAATCAGCCCCAGCATTTT | CSATKQGYSNQPQHF
NA | TRBJ1-4 | TRBD1 | TRBV15 | TGTGCCACCAGCCTATCGGGACAGGGAGCTGAAAAACTGTTTTTT | CATSLSGQGAEKLFF
NA | TRBJ1-2 | NA | TRBV19 | TGTGCCAGTAGTTTTCAATCCGGGGATGGCTACACCTTC | CASSFQSGDGYTF
many | TRBJ1-1 | TRBD1 | TRBV28 | TGTGCCAGCAGACTCATCAGGGGGTCGAACACTGAAGCTTTCTTT | CASRLIRGSNTEAFF
few | TRBJ1-6 | TRBD1 | TRBV27 | TGTGCCAGCAGTTTAGGGACAGGGAATTTCCTCCACTTT | CASSLGTGNFLHF
many | TRBJ2-3 | TRBD2 | TRBV2 | TGTGCCAGCAGTGAAGGACTAGCGGGTAGCACAGATACGCAGTATTTT | CASSEGLAGSTDTQYF
few | TRBJ2-2 | NA | TRBV27 | TGTGCCAGCAGTTTATCGCCCCCCCAGGGCTTTAACACCGGGGAGCTGTTTTTT | CASSLSPPQGFNTGELFF
many | TRBJ2-3 | TRBD1 | TRBV23-1 | TGCGCCAGCAGTCAATCCCCTCCGGACAGGGGCGGGTCAGATACGCAGTATTTT | CASSQSPPDRGGSDTQYF
NA | TRBJ2-7 | NA | TRBV19 | TGTGCCAGTAGTGGGAGGAGGTACTTCGACGAGCAGTACTTC | CASSGRRYFDEQYF
few | TRBJ2-4 | TRBD2 | TRBV11-2 | TGTGCCAGCAGCTACGAGGGGAGGGACAAAAACATTCAGTACTTC | CASSYEGRDKNIQYF
NA | TRBJ1-5 | NA | TRBV20-1 | TGCAGTGCTAGAACGCGAAATCAGCCCCAGCATTTT | CSARTRNQPQHF
many | TRBJ2-7 | TRBD1 | TRBV3-1 | TGTGCCAGCAGCCCCGCGATCGAGACAGGGGTTGCCTACGAGCAGTACTTC | CASSPAIETGVAYEQYF
many | TRBJ2-4 | TRBD2 | TRBV7-9 | TGTGCCAGCAGCCACGGGGGAGGGCCTTTCAGCAAAAACATTCAGTACTTC | CASSHGGGPFSKNIQYF
few | TRBJ2-7 | NA | TRBV6-1 | TGTGCCAGCAGTGATGGAGCTAGCGAGCAGTACTTC | CASSDGASEQYF
few | TRBJ2-7 | NA | TRBV19 | TGTGCCAGTAGTCCGTTGAGGGCCTACAGCTACGAGCAGTACTTC | CASSPLRAYSYEQYF
few | TRBJ2-7 | TRBD1 | TRBV5-6 | TGTGCCAGCAGCGTCCGGGACAGGGATATAGGGTACGAGCAGTACTTC | CASSVRDRDIGYEQYF
many | TRBJ1-1 | TRBD1 | TRBV7-9 | TGTGCCAGCAGCTCCGACGCGGGACAGAATGAAGCTTTCTTT | CASSSDAGQNEAFF
many | TRBJ2-3 | NA | TRBV2 | TGTGCCAGCAATGGGCAGACAGATACGCAGTATTTT | CASNGQTDTQYF
few | TRBJ1-5 | NA | TRBV28 | TGTGCCAGCAGGTACATCGGGGGTGATCAGCCCCAGCATTTT | CASRYIGGDQPQHF
NA | TRBJ2-1 | NA | TRBV30 | TGTGCCTGGAGTTGGCCCGCATACAATGAGCAGTTCTTC | CAWSWPAYNEQFF
few | TRBJ2-7 | NA | TRBV5-3 | TGTGCCAGCAGTTGGGACCTCTACGAGCAGTACTTC | CASSWDLYEQYF
few | TRBJ2-1 | TRBD2 | TRBV11-2 | TGTGCCAGCAGCCCCAGCGGGAGTACTTACAATGAGCAGTTCTTC | CASSPSGSTYNEQFF